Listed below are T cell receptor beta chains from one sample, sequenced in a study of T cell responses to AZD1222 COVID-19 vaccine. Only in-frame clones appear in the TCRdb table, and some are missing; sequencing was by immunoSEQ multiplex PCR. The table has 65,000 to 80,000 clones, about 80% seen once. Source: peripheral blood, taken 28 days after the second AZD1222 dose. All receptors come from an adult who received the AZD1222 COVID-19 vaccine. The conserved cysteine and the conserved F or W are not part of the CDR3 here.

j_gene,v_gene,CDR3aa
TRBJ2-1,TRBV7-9,ASTQWYGTSGPGEQF
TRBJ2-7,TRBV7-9,ASSFGPQSSYEQY
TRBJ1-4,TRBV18,ASSLRDRGLTNEKLF
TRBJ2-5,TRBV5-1,ASSLSGDQETQY
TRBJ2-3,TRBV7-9,ASSSTLRDRETQY
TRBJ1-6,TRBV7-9,ASSRDDSPLH
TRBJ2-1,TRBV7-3,ASSLNGMGWVNNEQF
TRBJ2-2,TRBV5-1,ASSLSTAATGELF
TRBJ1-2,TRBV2,ASSVSGRATNYGYT
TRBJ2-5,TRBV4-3,ASSRETHRGETQY
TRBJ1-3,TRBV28,ASQRTVSGNTIY
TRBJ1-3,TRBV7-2,ASSLAGPGSGNTIY
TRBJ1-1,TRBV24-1,ATRHRENTEAF
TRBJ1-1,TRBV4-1,ASSQSTGVNTEAF
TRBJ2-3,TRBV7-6,ASSPRTGRTDTQY
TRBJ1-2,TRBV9,ASSAGTGGANGYT
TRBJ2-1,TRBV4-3,ASSQDWSINEQF
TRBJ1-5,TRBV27,ASGPSRVRPQH
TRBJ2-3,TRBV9,ASSVRSGGADTQY
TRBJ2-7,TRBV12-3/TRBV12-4,ASRETGREQY
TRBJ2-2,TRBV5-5,ASSSSGPGELF
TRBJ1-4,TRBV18,ASSPEFGQGEKLF
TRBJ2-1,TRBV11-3,ASSFSRDYNEQF
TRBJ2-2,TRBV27,ASSHRRYTGELF
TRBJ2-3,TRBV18,ASSPPNLSTDTQY
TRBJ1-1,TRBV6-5,ASSYSGPKTEAF
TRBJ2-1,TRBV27,ASSHSYNEQF
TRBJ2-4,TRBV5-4,ASSSQQGAKNIQY
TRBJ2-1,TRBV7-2,ASSFGLAGVYNEQF
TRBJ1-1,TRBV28,ASSSTASGRSNTEAF
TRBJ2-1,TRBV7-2,ASSLGQFYNEQF
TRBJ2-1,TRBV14,ASSREIPGSTRF
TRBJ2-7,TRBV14,ASSQDRNRVYEQY
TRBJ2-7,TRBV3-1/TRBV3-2,ASSQVGTVPSYEQY
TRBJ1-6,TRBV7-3,ASSLSGNSPLH
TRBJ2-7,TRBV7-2,ASSSPPGEQY
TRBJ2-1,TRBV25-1,ASSDVWNEQF
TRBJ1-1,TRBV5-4,ASFGQVNTEAF
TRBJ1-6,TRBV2,ASIKGTGGRSPLH
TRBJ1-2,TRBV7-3,ASSSSPGDGYT